The clone carrying this T cell receptor (beta chain) was detected only a few times. Germline lookup yields CDR1 SGHVS and CDR2 FNYEAQ. This CDR3 spans 16 amino acids. V shed 0 bases and J 1 base; nucleotides not matched to a gene: 3. TCRdb redid the calling of the PCR reads with MiXCR, one entry per CDR3 protein. The sample has tens of thousands of distinct CDR3 sequences, 21% seen once. The sample is drawn from a study of molecular identifiers for immune sequencing clone quantification. The sequencing input was naive CD8+ T cells from blood, with Jurkat cell RNA spiked in. The subset is: FACS-sorted CD8+CD4-CCR7+CD45RA+ naive T cells. The chain carries TRBV7-6 and TRBJ2-5, with 9 bases aligning to TRBD1. The clonotype comes from a human donor in good health. Some libraries in this study had Jurkat cell RNA spiked in. The CDR3 sequence is CASSLAGTGFQETQYF. The CDR3, as DNA: TGTGCCAGCAGCTTAGCCGGGACAGGGTTCCAAGAGACCCAGTACTTC.